This T cell receptor (beta chain) was obtained from a study of response to subunit inactivated influenza vaccine. A word on this clonotype: Its matching antigen is unknown.

Study-level points and caveats: Researchers suggested that each seasonal influenza vaccination recruits few new T cells.

TCRdb re-called the RT-PCR reads through MiXCR, storing one row per CDR3 protein. Of around 570,000 distinct CDR3 sequences listed, approximately 7.7% are singletons. CDR3 length equals 16 residues. Germline V gene data show CDR1 as ENHRY and CDR2 as SYGVKD. The trim removed 6 bases at V and 3 bases at J, leaving 9 bases unmatched. The rearrangement uses TRBV10-3 and TRBJ2-2; 8 bases are shared with TRBD2. This sample comprised PBMCs from blood, obtained around 25 months after vaccination. This receptor was taken from a man aged 45 to 75 who received an inactivated influenza vaccine. CDR3 sequence (DNA): TGTGCCATCAGCGGACTAGCTCCCTGGGACACCGGGGAGCTGTTTTTT. Translating it yields CAISGLAPWDTGELFF.